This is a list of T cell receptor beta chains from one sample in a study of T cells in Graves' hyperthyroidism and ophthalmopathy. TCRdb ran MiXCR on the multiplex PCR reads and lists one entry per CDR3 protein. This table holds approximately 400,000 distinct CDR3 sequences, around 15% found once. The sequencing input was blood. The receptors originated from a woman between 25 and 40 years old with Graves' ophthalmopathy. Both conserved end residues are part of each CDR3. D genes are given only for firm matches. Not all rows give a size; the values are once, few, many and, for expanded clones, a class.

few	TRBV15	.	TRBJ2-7	CATSRLGKGYEQYF	TGTGCCACCAGCAGATTAGGCAAGGGCTACGAGCAGTACTTC
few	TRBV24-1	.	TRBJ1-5	CATSDPGYPQHF	TGTGCCACCAGTGACCCAGGCTACCCCCAGCATTTT
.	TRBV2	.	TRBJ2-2	CASSPRGAPEGELFF	TGTGCCAGCAGCCCCCGGGGGGCCCCCGAGGGGGAGCTGTTTTTT
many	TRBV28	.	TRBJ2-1	CASIPRGASGTNEQFF	TGTGCCAGCATCCCCAGGGGGGCTAGCGGAACCAATGAGCAGTTCTTC
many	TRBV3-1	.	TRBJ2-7	CASSQGPRGVEQYF	TGTGCCAGCAGCCAAGGTCCCAGGGGGGTCGAGCAGTACTTC
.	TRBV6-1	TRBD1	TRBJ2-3	CASRTGTGGPNTQYF	TGTGCCAGCAGGACAGGGACAGGGGGTCCAAATACGCAGTATTTT
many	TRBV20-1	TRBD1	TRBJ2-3	CSARTGAGDTQYF	TGCAGTGCTAGGACAGGGGCAGGGGATACGCAGTATTTT
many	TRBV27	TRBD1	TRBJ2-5	CASRPTGLETQYF	TGTGCCAGCAGACCGACAGGGCTGGAGACCCAGTACTTC
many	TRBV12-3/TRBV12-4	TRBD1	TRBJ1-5	CASSLGGTGTNQPQHF	TGTGCCAGCAGTTTAGGCGGGACAGGGACCAATCAGCCCCAGCATTTT
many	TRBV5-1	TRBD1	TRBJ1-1	CASRTGAAEGTEAFF	TGCGCCAGCAGGACAGGGGCGGCAGAGGGCACTGAAGCTTTCTTT
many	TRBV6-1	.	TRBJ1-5	CASRQDSYSNQPQHF	TGTGCCAGCAGACAAGACTCTTATAGCAATCAGCCCCAGCATTTT
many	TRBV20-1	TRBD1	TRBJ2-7	CSARELGDRSYEQYF	TGCAGTGCTAGAGAGCTAGGGGACAGGTCGTACGAGCAGTACTTC
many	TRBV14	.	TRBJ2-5	CASSHHSGRETQYF	TGTGCCAGCAGCCATCATTCTGGGCGCGAGACCCAGTACTTC
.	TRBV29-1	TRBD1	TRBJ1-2	CSDGTATLYGYTF	TGCAGCGACGGGACAGCCACCCTCTATGGCTACACCTTC
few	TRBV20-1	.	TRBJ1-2	CSAGSGAIYGYTF	TGCAGTGCTGGCTCAGGGGCAATCTATGGCTACACCTTC
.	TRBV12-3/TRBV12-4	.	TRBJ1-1	CASSSSTAEAFF	TGTGCCAGCAGTTCATCTACAGCAGAAGCTTTCTTT
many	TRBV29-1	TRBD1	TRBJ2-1	CSASTWGDRVSEGAYNEQFF	TGCAGCGCCTCAACATGGGGGGACAGGGTATCAGAGGGGGCCTACAATGAGCAGTTCTTC
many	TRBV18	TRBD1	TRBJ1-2	CASSPGQGYYGYTF	TGTGCCAGCTCGCCCGGACAGGGTTACTATGGCTACACCTTC
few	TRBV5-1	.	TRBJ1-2	CASSLGHKEGYGYTF	TGCGCCAGCAGCTTGGGACATAAGGAGGGCTATGGCTACACCTTC
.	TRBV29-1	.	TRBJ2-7	CSVEGLRDTFAGRYEQYF	TGCAGCGTTGAGGGACTAAGGGACACATTCGCGGGGCGCTACGAGCAGTACTTC
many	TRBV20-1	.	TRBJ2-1	CSAERQSSYNEQFF	TGCAGTGCGGAAAGACAGAGCTCCTACAATGAGCAGTTCTTC
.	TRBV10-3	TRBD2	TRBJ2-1	CAISALAGETGDEQFF	TGTGCCATCAGTGCTCTAGCGGGGGAAACGGGGGATGAGCAGTTCTTC